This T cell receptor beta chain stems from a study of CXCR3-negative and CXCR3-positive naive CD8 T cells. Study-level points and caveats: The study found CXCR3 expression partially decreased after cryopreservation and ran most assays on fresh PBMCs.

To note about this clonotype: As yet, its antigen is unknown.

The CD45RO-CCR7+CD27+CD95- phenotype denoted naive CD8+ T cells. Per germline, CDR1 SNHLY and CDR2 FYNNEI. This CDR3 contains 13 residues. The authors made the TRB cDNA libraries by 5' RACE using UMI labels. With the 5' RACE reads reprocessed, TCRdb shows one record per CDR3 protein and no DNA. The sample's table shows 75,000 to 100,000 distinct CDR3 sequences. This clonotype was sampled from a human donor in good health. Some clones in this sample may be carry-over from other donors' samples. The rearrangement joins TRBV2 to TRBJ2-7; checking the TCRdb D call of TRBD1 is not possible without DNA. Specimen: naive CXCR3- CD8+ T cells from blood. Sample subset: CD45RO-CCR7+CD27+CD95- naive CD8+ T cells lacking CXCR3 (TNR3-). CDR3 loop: CASNLFPSYEQYF.